This TCR beta chain was identified in a study of blood T cell repertoires in COVID-19. On the study more broadly: COVID-19 samples from acute and convalescent phases originated in the United States, Italy and Spain. T cells, B-cell-depleted T cells, or PBMCs provided the cDNA or gDNA that served as material.

Authors' methods: Amplified reference gene primers provided the basis for estimating nucleated cell counts. The method was immunoSEQ multiplex PCR; TCRdb's version includes in-frame clones alone and lacks a portion of them. V, J and clone size derive from that table, while D and trimming were established from the DNA sequence. The sample carries approximately 130,000 clones, approximately 77% recorded once. The germline V and J ends were trimmed by 1 base and 7 bases, with 11 bases remaining between them. The CDR3 sequence is 13 residues long. The V gene's germline CDR1 is SGDLS and CDR2 YYNGEE. This TCR was sampled from an elderly man with acute or convalescent COVID-19. The chain carries TRBV9 and TRBJ1-2; D may be TRBD1 (6 bases). The material sequenced was peripheral blood. The CDR3 reads CASSVNQGSGYTF. The CDR3 DNA reads as TGTGCCAGCAGCGTAAACCAGGGGTCTGGCTACACCTTC.